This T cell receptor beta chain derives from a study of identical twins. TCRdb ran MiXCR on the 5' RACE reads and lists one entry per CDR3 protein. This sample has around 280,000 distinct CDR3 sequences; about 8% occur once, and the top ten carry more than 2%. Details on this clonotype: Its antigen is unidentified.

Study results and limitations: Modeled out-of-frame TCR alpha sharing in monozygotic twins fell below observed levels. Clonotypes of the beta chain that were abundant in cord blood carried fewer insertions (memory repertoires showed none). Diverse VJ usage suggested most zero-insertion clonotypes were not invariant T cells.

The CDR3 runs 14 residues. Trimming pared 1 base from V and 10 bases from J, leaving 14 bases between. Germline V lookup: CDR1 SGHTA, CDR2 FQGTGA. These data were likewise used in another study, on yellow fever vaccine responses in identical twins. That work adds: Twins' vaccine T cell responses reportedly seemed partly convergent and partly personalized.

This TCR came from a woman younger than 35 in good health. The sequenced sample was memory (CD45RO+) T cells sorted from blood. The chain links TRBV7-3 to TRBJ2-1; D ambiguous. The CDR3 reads CASSLMARTTEQFF. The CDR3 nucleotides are TGTGCCAGCAGCTTAATGGCCCGAACAACAGAGCAGTTCTTC.